These 32 T cell receptor beta chains came from one sample sequenced in a study of blood T cell repertoires in COVID-19. The data were produced by immunoSEQ multiplex PCR, yet TCRdb's version contains in-frame clones alone and is incomplete. The sample has under 150,000 clones, under 85% seen once. Sequencing used PBMCs or T cells enriched from blood (not recorded which). The receptor source for this set is a man aged 30-40 years who had recovered from COVID-19.

The chain carries TRBV5-6 and TRBJ1-2; D perhaps matches TRBD1 (5 bases). Trimming pared 2 bases from V and 8 bases from J, leaving 13 bases between. This CDR3 has 13 residues. Germline V gene data show CDR1 as SGHDT and CDR2 as YYEEEE. CDR3 bases: TGTGCCAGCAGCTTAAACAGGATTCGCGGCTACACCTTC. Protein: CASSLNRIRGYTF.

The genes are TRBV15 and TRBJ2-3; 7 bases align to TRBD2. Trimming at V came to 2 bases and at J to 1 base, leaving 3 bases not matched to a gene. Per germline, CDR1 LNHNV and CDR2 YYDKDF (reference sequence). This CDR3 is built from 15 residues. The CDR3: CATSRTSERTDTQYF. The CDR3 DNA sequence: TGTGCCACCAGCAGAACTAGCGAGCGCACAGATACGCAGTATTTT.

The rearrangement links TRBV5-6 to TRBJ2-3; TRBD2 aligns across 8 bases. V lost 4 bases and J lost 4; bases outside the gene matches: 2. The germline CDR1 and CDR2 sequences are SGHDT and YYEEEE. The CDR3 runs to 13 residues. CDR3 in DNA: TGTGCCAGCAGCACTAGCGGCGCAGATACGCAGTATTTT. Amino acid sequence: CASSTSGADTQYF.

The rearrangement joins TRBV5-1 to TRBJ1-6, with D possibly matching TRBD1 (6 bases). The CDR3 runs 15 residues. The V gene lost 4 bases and the J gene lost 5 bases, with 13 bases spanning the gap. CDR1 is SGHRS and CDR2 is YFSETQ in the germline V gene. The CDR3 nucleotides are TGCGCCAGCAGCCAGGGGACCGGGGATAATTCACCCCTCCACTTT. It encodes CASSQGTGDNSPLHF.

The chain couples TRBV12-5 to TRBJ2-3; 8 bases fit TRBD1. The CDR3 has 14 residues. V was clipped by 5 bases and J by 0 bases; unmatched bases: 1. Germline CDR1 reads LGHNT; CDR2 reads FRNRAP. The CDR3: CASGQGASTDTQYF. CDR3 bases: TGTGCTAGTGGTCAGGGGGCTAGCACAGATACGCAGTATTTT.

This chain joins TRBV7-9 and TRBJ2-5, with 14 nucleotides matching TRBD2. The CDR3 spans 18 residues. The ends lost 5 bases at V and 5 bases at J; junction bases unmatched: 13. In germline, CDR1 is SEHNR, CDR2 FQNEAQ (reference sequence). CDR3 coding DNA: TGTGCCAGCAGCCCCGGGACTAGCGGGGGAGATCCCCTGGAGACCCAGTACTTC. Translated: CASSPGTSGGDPLETQYF.

The V and J genes are TRBV2 and TRBJ1-1; D unclear. In germline, CDR1 is SNHLY, CDR2 FYNNEI. V lost 4 bases, J lost 6 bases, and 15 bases lay in between. There are 14 residues in the CDR3. CDR3 in DNA: TGTGCCAGCAGTGCGGGTCCCTTTAGTGCTGAAGCTTTCTTT. Protein sequence: CASSAGPFSAEAFF. Drawing the rest from reference TRBV2 and TRBJ1-1, the complete variable domain is EPEVTQTPSHQVTQMGQEVILRCVPISNHLYFYWYRQILGQKVEFLVSFYNNEISEKSEIFDDQFSVERPDGSNFTLKIRSTKLEDSAMYFCASSAGPFSAEAFFGQGTRLTVV.

The V and J genes are TRBV29-1 and TRBJ2-3; 12 bases agree with TRBD1. Trimming removed 6 bases from V and 3 bases from J; junction bases left unmatched: 1. This CDR3 comprises 13 residues. Per the germline V gene, CDR1 is SQVTM and CDR2 is ANQGSEA. In DNA form, the CDR3 reads TGCAGCGTGGGACAGGGGGCAACAGATACGCAGTATTTT. It is translated as CSVGQGATDTQYF.

The rearrangement links TRBV19 to TRBJ2-5; 7 bases align to TRBD1. This CDR3 is 17 amino acids long. V gave up 3 bases and J gave up 5 bases; unmatched junction bases: 15. CDR1 and CDR2 from the germline V gene are LNHDA and SQIVND (reference sequence). This chain's CDR3 is CASSIVPTRTGSETQYF. The CDR3 coding sequence is TGTGCCAGTAGTATCGTTCCGACCAGGACAGGTTCCGAGACCCAGTACTTC.

V and J are TRBV28 and TRBJ2-1, with D maybe TRBD2 (5 bases). Germline-derived CDR1 and CDR2 are MDHEN and SYDVKM. This CDR3 comprises 13 residues. V shed 9 bases and J shed 0 bases, with 9 bases lying between them. DNA of the CDR3: TGTGCCAGTCTAACTAGCTCCTACAATGAGCAGTTCTTC. Translating it yields CASLTSSYNEQFF. The full variable domain, its missing parts supplied by reference TRBV28 and TRBJ2-1, is DVKVTQSSRYLVKRTGEKVFLECVQDMDHENMFWYRQDPGLGLRLIYFSYDVKMKEKGDIPEGYSVSREKKERFSLILESASTNQTSMYLCASLTSSYNEQFFGPGTRLTVL.

The chain is built from TRBV9 and TRBJ2-2, with 11 bases aligning to TRBD2. CDR1 and CDR2 from the germline V gene are SGDLS and YYNGEE. Trimming at V came to 0 bases and at J to 5 bases, leaving 3 bases not matched to a gene. There are 16 residues in the CDR3. The CDR3 spells CASSVATSGSTGELFF. The CDR3 DNA sequence: TGTGCCAGCAGCGTAGCTACTAGCGGGAGTACCGGGGAGCTGTTTTTT. The full variable domain, in which reference TRBV9 and TRBJ2-2 provide the parts outside the CDR3, is DSGVTQTPKHLITATGQRVTLRCSPRSGDLSVYWYQQSLDQGLQFLIQYYNGEERAKGNILERFSAQQFPDLHSELNLSSLELGDSALYFCASSVATSGSTGELFFGEGSRLTVL.

The gene calls are TRBV5-4 and TRBJ1-6; D might be TRBD1 (6 bases). Looked up from germline, CDR1 is SGHNT and CDR2 is YYREEE (reference sequence). The CDR3 has 17 residues. The germline V and J ends were trimmed by 4 bases and 10 bases, with 24 bases remaining between them. CDR3 in amino acids: CASSPGAVHRVGSPLHF. CDR3 DNA: TGTGCCAGCAGCCCCGGTGCGGTCCACAGGGTCGGGTCACCCCTCCACTTT.

This clone was counted between two and nine times. The CDR3 DNA reads TGTGCCAGCAGCTTGGGGTCGGGGCAGCCCCAGCATTTT. It translates to CASSLGSGQPQHF. The genes are TRBV5-6 and TRBJ1-5; no clear D gene. Trimming cost V 0 bases and J 7 bases, with 8 bases left between them. Germline V lookup: CDR1 SGHDT, CDR2 YYEEEE. The CDR3 extends over 13 amino acids.

J is TRBJ2-3 and V is TRBV3-1 (or the pseudogene TRBV3-2), with D uncertain. Looked up from germline, CDR1 is LGHDT and CDR2 is YNNKEL (reference sequence). CDR3 length: 15 amino acids. The V end was cut by 0 bases, the J end by 2 bases, with 9 bases between. The CDR3 DNA reads TGTGCCAGCAGCCAAGATAACAAGTACACAGATACGCAGTATTTT. This sequence encodes CASSQDNKYTDTQYF.

The rearrangement links TRBV19 to TRBJ2-3; D not certain. CDR3 length: 15 amino acids. CDR1 and CDR2 from the germline V gene are LNHDA and SQIVND (reference sequence). Trimming cost V 5 bases and J 2 bases, with 14 bases left between them. The CDR3 region is CASSSRRGITDTQYF. CDR3 DNA: TGTGCCAGTAGTTCCCGTCGCGGTATCACAGATACGCAGTATTTT.

CDR3 nucleotide sequence: TGTGCCAGCAGCTTATCTAGACAGGTTACGCAGTATTTT. It yields the protein CASSLSRQVTQYF. J is TRBJ2-3 and V is TRBV7-2; weak D call: TRBD1 (6 bases). V lost 2 bases and J lost 8, with 11 bases in between. The CDR3 length is 13 residues. Germline V gene data show CDR1 as SGHTA and CDR2 as FQGNSA.

CDR3 sequence: CASSLRGREAFF. CDR3 sequence (DNA): TGTGCCAGCAGTTTAAGGGGGCGTGAAGCTTTCTTT. The chain links TRBV27 to TRBJ1-1, with 7 positions matching TRBD1. Losses at the gene ends were 2 bases for V and 7 bases for J; bases not matched to a gene: 1. Germline V gene data show CDR1 as MNHEY and CDR2 as SMNVEV (reference sequence). The CDR3 covers 12 residues.

This sequence joins TRBV11-2 and TRBJ2-2; D not certain. Trimming pared 5 bases from V and 5 bases from J, leaving 9 bases between. CDR1 is SGHAT and CDR2 is FQNNGV in the germline V gene. The CDR3 runs to 13 residues. CDR3 bases: TGTGCCAGCAGCACGGAGAGGACCGGGGAGCTGTTTTTT. It is translated as CASSTERTGELFF.

The V gene is TRBV27, the J gene TRBJ2-7, with D possibly being TRBD2 (6 bases). CDR1 and CDR2 (germline): MNHEY, SMNVEV (reference sequence). The CDR3 loop spans 15 amino acids. Trimming stripped 0 bases from V and 2 bases from J, with 11 bases between. The CDR3 sequence is CASSLSTGGTYEQYF. CDR3 coding DNA: TGTGCCAGCAGTTTATCAACCGGGGGAACCTACGAGCAGTACTTC.

The chain couples TRBV2 to TRBJ2-1; 7 bases map to TRBD1. Unmatched junction bases numbered 2, after V lost 6 bases and J lost 3 bases. From germline, CDR1 is SNHLY and CDR2 FYNNEI. This CDR3 region has 13 residues. CDR3 bases: TGTGCCAGCAGCCGACAGGGCTACAATGAGCAGTTCTTC. Translation: CASSRQGYNEQFF. The full variable domain, in which reference TRBV2 and TRBJ2-1 provide the parts outside the CDR3, is EPEVTQTPSHQVTQMGQEVILRCVPISNHLYFYWYRQILGQKVEFLVSFYNNEISEKSEIFDDQFSVERPDGSNFTLKIRSTKLEDSAMYFCASSRQGYNEQFFGPGTRLTVL.

To note about this clone: This sample also contains other DNA sequences that code for the same CDR3. This chain links TRBV7-3 with TRBJ2-1, with 8 bases that match TRBD2. CDR1 and CDR2 (germline): SGHTA, FQGTGA. The CDR3 contains 15 residues. The V and J ends lost 5 bases and 3 bases, in that order; junction bases with no gene match: 6. The CDR3 here is CASSRTSGSYNEQFF. The CDR3 nucleotides are TGTGCCAGCAGCCGTACTAGCGGCAGCTACAATGAGCAGTTCTTC.

The CDR3 here is CASSAGEMNTEAFF. The CDR3 DNA is TGTGCCAGCAGCGCAGGGGAAATGAACACTGAAGCTTTCTTT. The chain joins TRBV9 to TRBJ1-1, with D possibly matching TRBD1 (6 bases). Germline CDR1 is SGDLS and CDR2 is YYNGEE. The V end lost 3 bases, the J end lost 0 bases, and 9 bases lay between the germline ends. The CDR3 covers 14 residues. Complete variable domain (other parts from reference TRBV9 and TRBJ1-1): DSGVTQTPKHLITATGQRVTLRCSPRSGDLSVYWYQQSLDQGLQFLIQYYNGEERAKGNILERFSAQQFPDLHSELNLSSLELGDSALYFCASSAGEMNTEAFFGQGTRLTVV.

This clone has at least ten counts. This CDR3 is CASSQERIPGETQYF. The CDR3 DNA follows: TGTGCCAGCAGCCAGGAGAGGATCCCCGGGGAGACCCAGTACTTC. This rearrangement joins TRBV4-2 to TRBJ2-5; the D is unclear. The CDR3 sequence is 15 residues long. Germline V lookup: CDR1 LGHNA, CDR2 YNFKEQ. V dropped 3 bases and J dropped 5 bases, with 16 bases sitting between them.

The rearrangement joins TRBV5-1 to TRBJ2-7, with no clear D. The germline gives CDR1 SGHRS, CDR2 YFSETQ. This CDR3 contains 12 residues. V was pared by 4 bases and J by 6 bases, with 11 bases between. CDR3 DNA sequence: TGCGCCAGCAGCCTCCCGTCAGGCGAGCAGTACTTC. Its protein is CASSLPSGEQYF.

This clone was seen only a few times. J is TRBJ2-7 and V is TRBV6-1; 8 bases are a match to TRBD1. Germline V lookup: CDR1 MNHNS, CDR2 SASEGT. V shed 4 bases and J 5 bases; nucleotides not matched to a gene: 13. The length of the CDR3 is 16 residues. The CDR3 DNA follows: TGTGCCAGCAGTGGTGCGGTGACAGGGGCAGGGGACGAGCAGTACGTC. It codes for CASSGAVTGAGDEQYV.

The chain employs TRBV27 and TRBJ2-7; the D is unclear. The V end lost 5 bases, the J end lost 2 bases, and 16 bases lay between the germline ends. The germline V gene encodes CDR1 MNHEY and CDR2 SMNVEV (reference sequence). The CDR3 is made up of 15 amino acids. In DNA form, the CDR3 reads TGTGCCAGCAGTGCCTGGCGGAGCTACCCCTACGAGCAGTACTTC. Residues: CASSAWRSYPYEQYF.

The rearrangement links TRBV3-1 (or the pseudogene TRBV3-2) to TRBJ1-3; D gene unclear. Germline-derived CDR1 and CDR2 are LGHDT and YNNKEL (reference sequence). The CDR3 extends over 14 amino acids. V lost 6 bases to trimming and J lost 0 bases, with 9 bases between them. CDR3 DNA: TGTGCCAGCAGTCCTGGCACCTCTGGAAACACCATATATTTT. It yields the protein CASSPGTSGNTIYF.

V is TRBV7-7 and J is TRBJ2-3; 13 nucleotides line up with TRBD2. Germline values: CDR1 SSHAT, CDR2 FNYEAQ (reference sequence). This CDR3 is built from 15 residues. V was pared by 5 bases and J by 6 bases, with 5 bases of the junction left unmatched. The CDR3 coding sequence is TGTGCCAGCAGCCAGGGACTAGCGGGAACTGATACGCAGTATTTT. Translation gives CASSQGLAGTDTQYF.

In nucleotides, the CDR3 is TGTGCCAGCAGCTCCTGGACAGGGAGACTCGAAAATTCACCCCTCCACTTT. Its translation: CASSSWTGRLENSPLHF. The chain employs TRBV13 and TRBJ1-6; the match to TRBD1 covers 8 bases. V shed 4 bases, J shed 7 bases, and the junction held 12 bases outside the gene matches. Germline V gene data show CDR1 as PRHDT and CDR2 as FYEKMQ (reference sequence). The CDR3 loop spans 17 amino acids.

The rearrangement links TRBV5-1 to TRBJ1-1; 8 nucleotides agree with TRBD1. The V and J ends lost 3 bases and 5 bases, in that order; junction bases with no gene match: 9. The CDR3 is made up of 15 amino acids. The germline gives CDR1 SGHRS, CDR2 YFSETQ. The CDR3 nucleotides read TGCGCCAGCAGCTGGATGACAGGGGAGAATACTGAAGCTTTCTTT. Translated, it gives CASSWMTGENTEAFF.

In this sample, this clone turned up once. The V call is TRBV6-1, the J call TRBJ1-3; TRBD1 is a possible D gene (5 bases). The germline gives CDR1 MNHNS, CDR2 SASEGT. The ends were cut back, 0 bases at V and 5 bases at J, with 14 bases in the middle. This CDR3 region has 16 residues. The CDR3 sequence is CASSEAGHQTRNTIYF. In DNA form, the CDR3 reads TGTGCCAGCAGTGAAGCTGGACACCAGACACGAAACACCATATATTTT.

The chain recombines TRBV5-4 with TRBJ2-1, with D maybe TRBD1 (5 bases). The ends were cut back, 3 bases at V and 4 bases at J, with 17 bases in the middle. The CDR3 sequence is 16 residues long. Per germline, CDR1 SGHNT and CDR2 YYREEE (reference sequence). The CDR3 DNA sequence: TGTGCCAGCAGCTCACGCGACAGCGACCTTTACAATGAGCAGTTCTTC. Its translation is CASSSRDSDLYNEQFF.